These 3 T cell receptor beta chains came from one sample sequenced in a study of cytomegalovirus exposure and HLA in healthy donors. The primer mix had 60 Vbeta and 13 Jbeta primers. Data came from immunoSEQ multiplex PCR; TCRdb stores just in-frame clones and leaves some out. The repertoire consists of 150,000 to 200,000 clones, with 83% occurring once and the leading ten covering about 1.7%. Sequenced sample: PBMCs. The source is a man aged 40-49 years in good health and CMV-seropositive.

The V gene is TRBV6-6, the J gene TRBJ2-1, with 12 bases that match TRBD2. Trimming took 7 bases from V and 7 from J; bases not matched to a gene: 8. From germline, CDR1 is MNHNY and CDR2 SVGAGI (reference sequence). The CDR3 spans 15 residues. The CDR3 nucleotides read TGTGCCAGCAACCTAGCGGGAGGGCGTCGTAATGAGCAGTTCTTC. It specifies CASNLAGGRRNEQFF.

The chain carries TRBV7-2 and TRBJ1-1; D is possibly TRBD1 (5 bases). The ends were cut back, 7 bases at V and 4 bases at J, with 19 bases in the middle. In germline, CDR1 is SGHTA, CDR2 FQGNSA. CDR3 length equals 15 residues. For the CDR3, the DNA is TGTGCCAGCAAAACCCGGGGGGGGGTCACCACTGAAGCTTTCTTT. Its protein product is CASKTRGGVTTEAFF.

This clone was observed a single time. The chain couples TRBV15 to TRBJ1-4; maybe TRBD1 (6 bases). This CDR3 has 16 residues. Between the trimmed V and J ends, which lost 3 bases and 8 bases, there was a span of 19 bases. Germline CDR1 is LNHNV and CDR2 is YYDKDF (reference sequence). CDR3 in amino acids: CATSRRGASTGEKLFF. CDR3 bases: TGTGCCACCAGCAGGCGGGGGGCCTCAACTGGAGAAAAACTGTTTTTT.